Listed below are T cell receptor beta chains from one sample, sequenced in a study of glioma-infiltrating T cells after dendritic cell vaccination. The assay was immunoSEQ multiplex PCR, and TCRdb's table has in-frame clones only and misses some. This sample has roughly 87,000 clones, with roughly four fifths found just once. Sample: blood, taken after dendritic cell vaccination. These receptors all come from a human donor with glioblastoma. CDR3s leave out the opening cysteine and the closing phenylalanine or tryptophan. The order of the fields is CDR3 protein, J gene, clone size, V gene, D gene. A D gene is named only where the DNA matches it firmly. Rows give clone size only sometimes, using once, few, many, or a class for an expanded clone.

SVEEGSYGYT | TRBJ1-2 | NA | TRBV29-1 | NA
ASSLFPGLSYEQY | TRBJ2-7 | NA | TRBV7-3 | TRBD2
ASSTLDRGTEKLF | TRBJ1-4 | NA | TRBV5-4 | TRBD1
ASTTTGNNEKLF | TRBJ1-4 | once | TRBV11-2 | TRBD1
ASSPPDRGRVLH | TRBJ1-6 | NA | TRBV7-2 | NA
ASSLTRVSTDTQY | TRBJ2-3 | NA | TRBV27 | NA
ATSRDEVGGSSYNEQF | TRBJ2-1 | NA | TRBV15 | NA
ASEQNEKLF | TRBJ1-4 | NA | TRBV19 | NA
ASSYRDRVEEQY | TRBJ2-7 | NA | TRBV6-6 | TRBD1
ASSSTGGEQY | TRBJ2-7 | NA | TRBV7-3 | NA
ASSSGTGSNYGYT | TRBJ1-2 | NA | TRBV7-3 | TRBD1
ASSPRTGRTEAF | TRBJ1-1 | NA | TRBV19 | TRBD1
ASSLRTGNQPQH | TRBJ1-5 | once | TRBV7-2 | NA
ASSQQLDRGYSPLH | TRBJ1-6 | NA | TRBV4-1 | TRBD1
ASSQGLSRDYEQY | TRBJ2-7 | NA | TRBV4-2 | NA
ASSEGQYSTDTQY | TRBJ2-3 | NA | TRBV7-2 | TRBD1
ASSDWQGADGNTIY | TRBJ1-3 | few | TRBV2 | TRBD1
ASTPTNEGAGGEQY | TRBJ2-7 | NA | TRBV2 | NA
ASSYSTGELF | TRBJ2-2 | few | TRBV11-3 | NA
ASSTRHLLAGVNNEQF | TRBJ2-1 | few | TRBV19 | TRBD2
AISESTETGALGGYT | TRBJ1-2 | once | TRBV10-3 | NA
ASSGEKSNQPQH | TRBJ1-5 | NA | TRBV2 | NA
ASSSTGNYATDTQY | TRBJ2-3 | NA | TRBV13 | NA
ASGGTSTDTQY | TRBJ2-3 | NA | TRBV6-1 | NA
ASSGTGGANVLT | TRBJ2-6 | NA | TRBV6-1 | TRBD1
ASSVNRVSEDTEAF | TRBJ1-1 | NA | TRBV21-1 | NA
ASSPRTGQLNSPLH | TRBJ1-6 | NA | TRBV18 | TRBD1
ASSPQTLDTMNTEAF | TRBJ1-1 | NA | TRBV18 | NA
ASSTALNSPLH | TRBJ1-6 | NA | TRBV19 | NA
ASSQDRRTKYGYT | TRBJ1-2 | NA | TRBV4-3 | TRBD1
ASSPSGETTEAF | TRBJ1-1 | few | TRBV5-4 | NA
ASSLTGRANYEQY | TRBJ2-7 | once | TRBV27 | NA
AWSVSGQGAEAF | TRBJ1-1 | NA | TRBV30 | TRBD1
ATTRTFSSSGYT | TRBJ1-2 | NA | TRBV19 | NA
ASSLQGTGYTSTDTQY | TRBJ2-3 | NA | TRBV7-2 | TRBD1
ASSEAQRSQPQH | TRBJ1-5 | NA | TRBV2 | NA
ASSKDRAADTQY | TRBJ2-3 | NA | TRBV19 | TRBD1
ASSSWTGHYGYT | TRBJ1-2 | once | TRBV7-2 | TRBD1
ASKPVDRAGTDTQY | TRBJ2-3 | NA | TRBV13 | TRBD1
ASSLVQGAYEQY | TRBJ2-7 | NA | TRBV7-2 | TRBD1